This T cell receptor beta chain derives from a study of blood T cell repertoires in COVID-19 (dated by TCRdb to about 2020). Concerning the study at large: The collaborator samples originated in the United States, Italy and Spain and spanned the acute and convalescent phases of COVID-19. The prospective study material was composed of cDNA or gDNA derived from T cells, B-cell-depleted T cells, or PBMCs. The dataset comprised deeply sampled blood TCRbeta repertoires from subjects exposed to, actively infected with, or recovered from COVID-19. The repertoires were made available in a free public database intended to serve as a resource for research on the immune response to SARS-CoV-2. Samples came from the ongoing ImmuneRACE study (first 160 participants) plus 1,254 subjects from 6 global collaborators. Nearly every sample came with metadata listing a de-identified subject ID, COVID-19 status, age in years and sex. Where available, HLA class I and class II types were taken from metadata supplied by the sample provider and were not determined by assay-based typing.

Whole blood was collected in K2EDTA tubes by collaborating institutions according to the institutions' own protocols. For TCRbeta analysis, collaborators shipped samples in one of three forms: frozen whole blood, isolated PBMCs, or DNA extracted from either of those sample types. Details on this clone: The antigen this receptor binds is unknown. Base qualities were left out, and no much larger clone turns up one base away.

The immunoSEQ Assay, a bias-controlled multiplex PCR, was used to amplify TCRbeta CDR3 regions from genomic DNA. Turning to the authors' computational methods: The number of nucleated cells in each sample was estimated by amplification of reference gene primers within the assay. To quantify the absolute abundance of each unique TCRbeta CDR3 rearrangement, sequence reads were collapsed and filtered. For each sample, productive Simpson clonality was calculated as the square root of Simpson's diversity index across productive rearrangements. As stored in TCRdb, this immuneACCESS dataset retains in-frame rearrangements with V and J assigned. A fraction of the clones does not appear; measured against another copy, unresolved V genes explain less than half of the discrepancy, and the remainder lacks a known reason. D and trimming were read from the DNA, whereas the V and J calls and clone size are those reported in that table. In this sample the table shows nearly 110,000 clones, roughly 84% of which occur a single time. Approximately 4.4% of the sample is held by the ten biggest clonotypes.

CDR1 KGHDR and CDR2 SFDVKD are derived from the germline V gene. At the junction V is shortened by 2 bases and J by 5 bases; bases outside the gene matches: 4. From its cysteine to its phenylalanine, the CDR3 spans 14 amino acids. Left in the record is the CDR3 DNA by itself, 42 bases read in frame from the first base. The investigation overall reported the following: The amount of clinical and demographic metadata varied by source and participant and was provided uncurated.

The V and J genes are TRBV24-1 and TRBJ1-2; 7 bases in the middle match TRBD1. Source material: peripheral blood. The clonotype originates from a human donor in a cohort sampled during active COVID-19. The DNA is as follows: TGTGCCACCAGTGATTCCGGGACAGCATATGGCTACACCTTC. This codes for CATSDSGTAYGYTF.